One sample yielded the 8 T cell receptor beta chains listed below, sequenced in a study of blood T cells in healthy people across ages. Sample-barcoded 5' priming and a J-beta primer mix drove a second PCR of roughly 7 to 11 cycles. TCRdb passed the 5' RACE reads through MiXCR, listing each CDR3 protein once. The sample has 1.5 million to 2 million distinct CDR3 sequences, 40% to 55% seen once; the top ten hold over 2%. Material: blood. These TCRs come from a woman between 35 and 50 years old in good health.

This chain links TRBV7-3 with TRBJ2-6; 10 bases fit TRBD1. Trimming cost V 4 bases and J 0 bases; bases outside gene matches: 6. CDR1 SGHTA and CDR2 FQGTGA come from the germline V gene. CDR3 length equals 18 residues. Here the CDR3 reads CASSWVGTGVSGANVLTF. CDR3 in DNA: TGTGCCAGCAGCTGGGTGGGGACAGGGGTCTCTGGGGCCAACGTCCTGACTTTC.

This clonotype was seen a handful of times. The genes are TRBV24-1 and TRBJ2-6, with D possibly TRBD1 on 5 matching bases. From germline, CDR1 is KGHDR and CDR2 SFDVKD. The CDR3 covers 16 residues. V was pared by 6 bases and J by 1 base, with 12 bases between. CDR3 region: CATSTQGVSGANVLTF. CDR3 nucleotides: TGTGCCACCAGTACCCAGGGCGTATCTGGGGCCAACGTCCTGACTTTC.

This clonotype was seen repeatedly, ten times or more. This chain uses TRBV4-3 with TRBJ2-1; possibly TRBD1 for D (6 bases). V was trimmed by 0 bases and J by 7 bases, leaving 10 bases between them. The germline gives CDR1 LGHNA, CDR2 YSLEER. The CDR3 is made up of 14 amino acids. The CDR3 loop reads CASSQDPGDNEQFF. CDR3 DNA: TGCGCCAGCAGCCAAGATCCAGGGGATAATGAGCAGTTCTTC.

Comments on this clonotype: An end of the junction differs from the germline gene, which may be a read error. This sequence joins TRBV20-1 and TRBJ2-7; TRBD2 agrees at 9 bases. Germline V lookup: CDR1 DFQATT, CDR2 SNEGSKA (reference sequence). The CDR3 spans 15 residues. DNA for the CDR3: TGCAGTGCTAGAGACAGCGGGGGGAGCTCCGACGAGCAGTACTTC. It translates to CSARDSGGSSDEQYF.

The chain has TRBV28 and TRBJ1-1; 7 nucleotides match TRBD1. This CDR3 region has 14 residues. Trimming at V came to 7 bases and at J to 8 bases, leaving 13 bases not matched to a gene. From germline, CDR1 is MDHEN and CDR2 SYDVKM. The CDR3 coding sequence is TGTGCCAGCACGCCGGGACAGCTATCTTGGGAAGCTTTCTTT. Translating gives CASTPGQLSWEAFF.

This clonotype was observed a handful of times. This chain joins TRBV12-3 or TRBV12-4 and TRBJ1-6; D is unresolved. This CDR3 is 18 amino acids long. V lost 8 bases to trimming and J lost 2 bases, with 22 bases between them. The CDR3 DNA reads as TGTGCCAGCCTTCCCAGTAGGGCCGGGCCACCCTATAATTCACCCCTCCACTTT. This encodes CASLPSRAGPPYNSPLHF.

This clonotype was counted a single time. The V gene is TRBV19, the J gene TRBJ2-7, with TRBD2 identical over 8 bases. Losses at the gene ends were 9 bases for V and 0 bases for J; bases not matched to a gene: 7. Germline CDR1 is LNHDA and CDR2 is SQIVND (reference sequence). This CDR3 is built from 14 residues. CDR3 residues: CASGRGGFSYEQYF. In DNA form, the CDR3 reads TGTGCCAGCGGTCGGGGGGGCTTCTCCTACGAGCAGTACTTC.

The V and J genes are TRBV20-1 and TRBJ2-5; 13 positions agree with TRBD2. The CDR3 consists of 16 residues. CDR1 and CDR2 (germline): DFQATT, SNEGSKA (reference sequence). V lost 0 bases to trimming and J lost 4 bases; unmatched junction nucleotides: 5. This CDR3 is CSARDQRTSGGETQYF. In nucleotides, the CDR3 is TGCAGTGCTAGAGACCAAAGGACTAGCGGGGGAGAGACCCAGTACTTC.